The 5 T cell receptor beta chains listed next were all sequenced from one sample in a study of cytomegalovirus exposure and HLA in healthy donors. Primers: 60 Vbeta forward and 13 Jbeta reverse. TCRdb's copy holds only in-frame clones and misses some; the assay was immunoSEQ multiplex PCR. The sample comprises over 100,000 clones, 74% of which are singletons, and 2% to 2.5% rests with the top ten. Sequenced sample: PBMCs. Receptors were obtained from a human donor in good health.

The chain joins TRBV6-6 to TRBJ1-2, with 8 bases fitting TRBD1. The V and J ends lost 6 bases and 2 bases, in that order; junction bases with no gene match: 5. The CDR3 length is 14 residues. Germline CDR1 is MNHNY and CDR2 is SVGAGI (reference sequence). CDR3 nucleotide sequence: TGTGCCAGCAGCCGAGGACAGGGAAACTATGGCTACACCTTC. Its protein is CASSRGQGNYGYTF.

This clone has only a few counts. V is TRBV7-8 and J is TRBJ1-1; D call uncertain. With 1 base removed from V and 10 bases from J, the gap between germline ends came to 19 bases. Germline V lookup: CDR1 SGHVS, CDR2 FQNEAQ. This CDR3 has 15 amino acids. CDR3 DNA: TGTGCCAGCAGCTTAGTCGTGGGTTGGACTCGCGGAGCTTTCTTT. This codes for CASSLVVGWTRGAFF.

The CDR3 loop is CASSEAWTGPYEQYF. The CDR3 nucleotides are TGTGCCAGCAGTGAAGCTTGGACAGGGCCCTACGAGCAGTACTTC. The chain recombines TRBV6-1 with TRBJ2-7; 8 bases line up with TRBD1. The CDR3 totals 15 residues. With V trimmed by 0 bases and J by 2 bases, 3 bases remained unmatched. CDR1 and CDR2 from the germline V gene are MNHNS and SASEGT.

The CDR3 region is CAWSVRSAGYQPQHF. The DNA of the CDR3 is TGTGCCTGGAGTGTAAGGTCGGCGGGGTATCAGCCCCAGCATTTT. V usage is TRBV30 and J usage is TRBJ1-5; D gene uncertain. From germline, CDR1 is GTSNPN and CDR2 SVGIG (reference sequence). Trimming stripped 0 bases from V and 5 bases from J, with 14 bases between. CDR3 size: 15 residues.

The chain employs TRBV7-9 and TRBJ1-5; D uncertain. The CDR3 has 11 amino acids. Germline V gives CDR1 SEHNR, CDR2 FQNEAQ (reference sequence). With 8 bases removed from V and 4 bases from J, the gap between germline ends came to 6 bases. CDR3 loop: CASGSNQPQHF. CDR3 nucleotide sequence: TGTGCCAGCGGCTCGAATCAGCCCCAGCATTTT.